This passage covers 13 T cell receptor beta chains from one sample sequenced in a study of shared clonotypes between healthy human individuals. Sequencing used immunoSEQ multiplex PCR; TCRdb keeps in-frame clones, though not all of them. Here the sample spans roughly 1 million clones, roughly 74% being singletons. The sequenced sample was memory CD4+ T cells from PBMCs. Subset meaning: CD45RA-negative fraction. These receptors were obtained from a man younger than 35 in good health. Some clones in this sample may be carry-over from other donors' samples.

This clone was observed a handful of times. The rearrangement joins TRBV2 to TRBJ1-1; 7 bases are shared with TRBD1. The ends lost 6 bases at V and 3 bases at J; junction bases unmatched: 7. CDR1 and CDR2 (germline): SNHLY, FYNNEI. CDR3 length equals 14 residues. The CDR3 reads CASSSGGGYTEAFF. The DNA for the CDR3 is TGTGCCAGCAGCTCAGGAGGGGGCTACACTGAAGCTTTCTTT.

The V and J genes are TRBV9 and TRBJ2-3, with D perhaps matching TRBD1 or TRBD2 (5 bases each). The CDR3 is made up of 16 amino acids. Trimming took 1 base from V and 2 from J, leaving 14 bases between them. Germline V gives CDR1 SGDLS, CDR2 YYNGEE. The CDR3 reads CASSVHRDPPTDTQYF. The CDR3 coding sequence is TGTGCCAGCAGCGTACACCGGGACCCACCCACAGATACGCAGTATTTT.

This clone appeared once. The chain combines TRBV15 with TRBJ2-7; TRBD2 matches 13 bases. V was clipped by 5 bases and J by 4 bases; unmatched bases: 5. The CDR3 is made up of 15 amino acids. Germline V CDR1 and CDR2: LNHNV, YYDKDF (reference sequence). The CDR3 region is CATSWGTSGTYEQYF. CDR3 nucleotide sequence: TGTGCCACCAGCTGGGGGACTAGCGGGACGTACGAGCAGTACTTC.

The chain's CDR3 is CASSTTGTSGSTDTQYF. Here the CDR3 DNA reads TGCGCCAGCAGCACCACCGGGACTAGCGGGAGCACAGATACGCAGTATTTT. The chain is built from TRBV5-1 and TRBJ2-3; 12 bases fit TRBD2. Trimming removed 4 bases from V and 0 bases from J; junction bases left unmatched: 6. The CDR3 spans 17 residues. Germline V gene lookup returns CDR1 SGHRS and CDR2 YFSETQ. The full variable domain, in which reference TRBV5-1 and TRBJ2-3 provide the parts outside the CDR3, is KAGVTQTPRYLIKTRGQQVTLSCSPISGHRSVSWYQQTPGQGLQFLFEYFSETQRNKGNFPGRFSGRQFSNSRSEMNVSTLELGDSALYLCASSTTGTSGSTDTQYFGPGTRLTVL.

CDR3 residues: CASSREGTDTQYF. The CDR3 DNA reads TGTGCCAGCAGCCGCGAGGGGACGGATACGCAGTATTTT. The J gene is TRBJ2-3, the V gene TRBV7-3; D tentatively reads TRBD1 or TRBD2 (5 bases each). The V and J ends lost 5 bases and 6 bases respectively, with 12 bases between them. Germline CDR1 and CDR2: SGHTA and FQGTGA. There are 13 residues in the CDR3.

V usage is TRBV7-7 and J usage is TRBJ1-5, with D tentatively TRBD1 (5 bases). CDR3 length: 13 amino acids. Trimming took 1 base from V and 9 from J, leaving 10 bases between them. CDR1 is SSHAT and CDR2 is FNYEAQ in the germline V gene (reference sequence). Here the CDR3 DNA reads TGTGCCAGCAGCTTAGATGCGGGGCGGCCCCAGCATTTT. Protein sequence: CASSLDAGRPQHF.

With regard to this clone: The DNA is omitted, as the CDR3 cannot be located on it reliably, and the CDR3 follows TCRdb's listing. This chain uses TRBV28 with TRBJ2-5. The CDR3 is 14 amino acids long, termini counted. Germline loops: CDR1 MDHEN, CDR2 SYDVKM. The CDR3 sequence: CASSSSRVGGTQYF.

V is TRBV30 and J is TRBJ2-1; D is perhaps TRBD2 (5 bases). The V gene's germline CDR1 is GTSNPN and CDR2 SVGIG (reference sequence). Trimming cost V 5 bases and J 0 bases, with 5 bases left between them. The CDR3 is 12 residues long. CDR3 sequence reads: CAWAGSYNEQFF. CDR3 nucleotide sequence: TGTGCCTGGGCGGGCTCCTACAATGAGCAGTTCTTC.

Note on this clone: This may be a read error, as it is one base from a much larger clone. In DNA form, the CDR3 reads TGTGCCAGCGGCCACTACGAGCAGTACTTC. It codes for CASGHYEQYF. The gene calls are TRBV25-1 and TRBJ2-7, with unresolved D. Looked up from germline, CDR1 is MGHDK and CDR2 is SYGVNS. The CDR3 covers 10 residues. Trimming took off 8 bases at V and 3 bases at J, with 5 bases between the two ends.

This rearrangement joins TRBV18 to TRBJ1-1; 10 nucleotides agree with TRBD1. With 4 bases clipped from V and 10 bases from J, the junction kept 12 bases outside the gene matches. CDR1 and CDR2 from the germline V gene are KGHSH and LQKENI. This CDR3 spans 15 amino acids. The CDR3 here is CASSRPDRGQEGAFF. CDR3 coding DNA: TGTGCCAGCTCACGACCTGACAGGGGGCAAGAAGGAGCTTTCTTT.

In regard to this clone: Other DNA sequences within the sample encode an identical CDR3. The rearrangement uses TRBV5-1 and TRBJ2-5; TRBD1 aligns across 9 bases. CDR1 is SGHRS and CDR2 is YFSETQ in the germline V gene. The CDR3 covers 15 residues. The V and J ends lost 0 bases and 3 bases, in that order; junction bases with no gene match: 3. CDR3 sequence reads: CASSLEGQGKETQYF. In nucleotides, the CDR3 is TGCGCCAGCAGCTTGGAGGGACAGGGCAAAGAGACCCAGTACTTC.

The rearrangement links TRBV5-1 to TRBJ1-2; D is unresolved. The CDR3 runs 13 residues. The V gene lost 1 base and the J gene lost 2 bases, with 6 bases spanning the gap. The germline V gene encodes CDR1 SGHRS and CDR2 YFSETQ. This chain's CDR3 is CASSLNQNYGYTF. CDR3 sequence (DNA): TGCGCCAGCAGCTTGAACCAAAACTATGGCTACACCTTC.

The chain links TRBV28 to TRBJ2-2; TRBD1 aligns across 12 bases. In germline, CDR1 is MDHEN, CDR2 SYDVKM. The CDR3 is made up of 18 amino acids. Trimming took 1 base from V and 7 from J; bases not matched to a gene: 10. The chain's CDR3 is CASSLLPGQGATGGELFF. The CDR3 coding sequence is TGTGCCAGCAGTTTATTACCGGGACAGGGGGCGACCGGCGGGGAGCTGTTTTTT.